This paragraph covers one TCR beta chain sequence. Its matching antigen is unknown. Purity above 95% was achieved in all sorted populations. These data are taken from a study of beta chain features in type 1 diabetes. Study-level points and caveats: VDJ junctions in type 1 diabetes patients carried more deletions and fewer insertions. Type 1 diabetes patients had moderately but significantly shorter TCRB CDR3s in all four CD4+ subsets.

V was clipped by 1 base and J by 8 bases; unmatched bases: 7. CDR1 and CDR2 from the germline V gene are SGHRS and YFSETQ. The CDR3 consists of 15 residues. Sequenced material consisted of expressed TCRB transcripts (all of the isolated RNA was reverse transcribed). Assay used: immunoSEQ multiplex PCR; TCRdb lists only in-frame clones, some missing. The sample has roughly 260,000 clones; roughly 10% are singletons. The clonotype comes from a man aged 25-40 years with type 1 diabetes. The rearrangement links TRBV5-1 to TRBJ2-1, with TRBD1 matching 9 bases. Material for sequencing was naive CD4+ T cells from blood. Written as DNA, the CDR3 is TGCGCCAGCAGCTTGTCGGGACAGGGAAGCGATGAGCAGTTCTTC. This gives the protein CASSLSGQGSDEQFF.